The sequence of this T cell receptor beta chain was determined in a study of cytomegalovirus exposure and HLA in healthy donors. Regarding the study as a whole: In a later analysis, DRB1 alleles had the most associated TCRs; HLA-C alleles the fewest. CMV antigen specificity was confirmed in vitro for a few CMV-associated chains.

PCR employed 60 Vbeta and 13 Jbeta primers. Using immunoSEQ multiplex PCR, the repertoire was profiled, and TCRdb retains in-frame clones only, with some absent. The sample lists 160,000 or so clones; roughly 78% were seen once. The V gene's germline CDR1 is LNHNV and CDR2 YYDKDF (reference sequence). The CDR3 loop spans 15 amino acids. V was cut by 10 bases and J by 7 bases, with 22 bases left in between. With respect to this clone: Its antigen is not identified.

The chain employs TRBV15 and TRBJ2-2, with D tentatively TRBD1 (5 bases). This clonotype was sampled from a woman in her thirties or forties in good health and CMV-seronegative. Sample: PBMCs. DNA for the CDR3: TGTGCCATCGCAGGGTATGGCAGCAGGTACGGGGAGCTGTTTTTT. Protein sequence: CAIAGYGSRYGELFF.